Sequencing of this T cell receptor beta chain was carried out in a study of blood T cell repertoires in COVID-19 (dated by TCRdb to about 2020). In the study overall: Samples covering the acute and convalescent phases of COVID-19 were provided by collaborators in the United States, Italy and Spain. The prospective study material was composed of cDNA or gDNA derived from T cells, B-cell-depleted T cells, or PBMCs. Deeply sampled blood TCRbeta repertoires from subjects exposed to, actively infected with, or recovered from COVID-19 were included in the dataset. A freely available public database, intended as a resource for researchers studying the immune response to SARS-CoV-2, is where the repertoires were released. The samples were drawn from the first 160 participants of the ongoing ImmuneRACE study and from 950 to 1,500 subjects provided by 6 global collaborators. Nearly every sample came with metadata listing a de-identified subject ID, COVID-19 status, age in years and sex. Where HLA class I and class II types were available, the types were taken from metadata supplied by the sample provider, not from assay-based typing. General conclusions and limits of the study: How much clinical and demographic metadata was included differed by source and by participant, and the metadata was provided uncurated.

Points on this clone: Its antigen remains undetermined. Base qualities are not at hand, and no much larger clone is one base apart.

One collaborating source in Seattle enrolled patients during active infection and followed them longitudinally through the course of disease. Each collaborating institution followed its own protocols to collect whole blood in K2EDTA tubes. For TCRbeta analysis, collaborators shipped samples as frozen whole blood, isolated PBMCs, or DNA extracted from either of those sample types. TCRbeta CDR3 regions were amplified from genomic DNA using the immunoSEQ Assay, a bias-controlled multiplex PCR. The original methods were these. Nucleated cell counts per sample were estimated from amplification of reference gene primers within the assay. Sequence reads were collapsed and filtered to measure the absolute abundance of every unique TCRbeta CDR3 rearrangement. For each sample, productive Simpson clonality was calculated as the square root of Simpson's diversity index over productive rearrangements. TCRdb holds this immuneACCESS table with in-frame rearrangements only. Some clones are missing; in checked studies, unresolved V genes explain under half, and the rest has no known cause. That table furnishes V, J and clone size, whereas the DNA furnished D and trimming. Recorded for this sample are about 240,000 clones; about four fifths of them occurred a single time. Around 7.5% of the sample goes to the ten largest clones.

From a lookup of the germline V gene, CDR1 and CDR2 are SNHLY and FYNNEI. Inclusive of the bounding cysteine and phenylalanine, the CDR3 is 13 residues long. Of all the DNA, just the CDR3 is kept, 39 bases in frame from base 1. Deletion took 7 bases off V and 2 bases off J, with a span of 12 bases between the germline ends. This TCR was recovered from a woman of 80 years or more with COVID-19, enrolled during active disease. The chain uses TRBV2 and TRBJ2-7; TRBD2 could be the D gene, as 6 bases match. Sequenced sample: peripheral blood. The CDR3 protein sequence reads: CASNPLAPYEQYF. The bases are TGTGCCAGCAATCCGCTAGCGCCCTACGAGCAGTACTTC.